This TCR beta chain was profiled in a study of OX40 agonist ivuxolimab in advanced cancers. Overall study: Patients with hepatocellular carcinoma, melanoma, renal cell or head and neck cancer made up the dose-escalation patients. In three patients, partial responses were observed, one with hepatocellular carcinoma and two with cutaneous melanoma. The study, taken as a whole, reports: Low levels of normalized T-cell clonal expansion also appeared in some nonresponders. On average, CD8+ T cells had more expanded clones than CD4+.

Of note for this clone: The antigen remains undetermined.

The V and J ends lost 5 bases and 5 bases respectively, with 8 bases between them. This CDR3 is built from 12 residues. Germline V CDR1 and CDR2: SGHAT, FQDESV (reference sequence). Profiled with immunoSEQ multiplex PCR; TCRdb holds only in-frame clones, not every one. This table has about 80,000 clones, roughly nine tenths appearing once. The source was CD4+ or CD8+ T cells sorted from blood, collected in a trial of the OX40 agonist ivuxolimab. V gene TRBV11-1 combines with J gene TRBJ2-3; D remains ambiguous. The TCR comes from an adult with an advanced solid tumor such as melanoma, head and neck, liver or kidney cancer. CDR3 nucleotides: TGTGCCAGCAGCACGGCCCGAGATACGCAGTATTTT. Translating it yields CASSTARDTQYF.